The clone carrying this T cell receptor (beta chain) was seen repeatedly, ten times or more. The data derive from a study of T-cell reconstitution after alpha-beta-depleted transplantation in children. As it was prepared, the TCRbeta library received unique molecular identifiers. MiXCR, applied by TCRdb to the PCR reads, yields one record per CDR3 protein. The sample records approximately 350,000 distinct CDR3 sequences, about an eighth being singletons. CDR1 is SEHNR, CDR2 FQNEAQ, per germline (reference sequence). This CDR3 has 13 amino acids. V was pared by 1 base and J by 5 bases, with 8 bases between.

This chain joins TRBV7-9 and TRBJ1-1, with a possible D match to TRBD1 (5 bases). Sequenced here: PBMCs, sampled from the stem cell graft. This receptor was obtained from a human donor who donated a stem cell graft to a child with Fanconi anemia. This CDR3 is CASSLGAGTEAFF. DNA for the CDR3: TGTGCCAGCAGCTTAGGTGCAGGGACTGAAGCTTTCTTT.